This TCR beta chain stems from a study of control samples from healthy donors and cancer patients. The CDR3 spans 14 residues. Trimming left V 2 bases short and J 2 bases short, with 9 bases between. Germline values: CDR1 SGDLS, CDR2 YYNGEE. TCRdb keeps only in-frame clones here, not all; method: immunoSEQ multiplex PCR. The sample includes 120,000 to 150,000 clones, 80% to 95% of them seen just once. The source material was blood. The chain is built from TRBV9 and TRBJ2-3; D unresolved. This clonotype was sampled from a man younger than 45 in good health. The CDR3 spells CASSVEKPTDTQYF. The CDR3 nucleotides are TGTGCCAGCAGCGTTGAAAAACCCACAGATACGCAGTATTTT.